This T cell receptor (beta chain) was found in a study of cytomegalovirus exposure and HLA in healthy donors. Study at large: Genotyping of roughly 400 donors showed that roughly 83% belonged to the Caucasian-associated ancestry cluster.

In the case of this clone: Its cognate antigen is unknown. This sample includes further DNA sequences coding for the same CDR3.

Findings and caveats of the study: Among CMV-associated TCR beta chains, most appeared HLA-restricted in a later analysis. Serostatus for CMV was the only available immune exposure information. In a later analysis, at a false discovery rate of 0.05, 17,000 or so TCR beta sequences matched HLA alleles.

The PCR was carried out with 60 Vbeta primers and 13 Jbeta primers. TCRdb's table, derived via immunoSEQ multiplex PCR, lists solely in-frame clones and lacks some. Of around 120,000 clones in the sample, roughly 80% were seen once. CDR3 length: 15 residues. V shed 5 bases and J 6 bases; nucleotides not matched to a gene: 7. Germline values: CDR1 MNHNS, CDR2 SASEGT. The sample taken for sequencing was PBMCs. The receptor was derived from a man aged 55 to 70 in good health and CMV-seropositive. The chain employs TRBV6-1 and TRBJ2-2, with 9 positions matching TRBD1. This CDR3 reads CASSPRTGEAGELFF. CDR3 nucleotides: TGTGCCAGCAGTCCAAGGACAGGGGAGGCCGGGGAGCTGTTTTTT.